A single T cell receptor (beta chain) is shown here with its context. Its antigen is unidentified. Data came from immunoSEQ multiplex PCR; TCRdb stores just in-frame clones and leaves some out. Among 440,000 or so clones listed, roughly nine tenths were seen once. This CDR3 contains 17 residues. CDR1 and CDR2 (germline): LGHDT, YNNKEL (reference sequence). V gave up 0 bases and J gave up 0 bases; unmatched junction bases: 5. This sample is part of a study of Ad26.COV2.S vaccination and SARS-CoV-2 variants. Regarding the study as a whole: Vaccinees showed greater spike-specific TCR breadth than placebo recipients.

The treatment here: some 19 received Ad26.COV2.S at low or high dose, single or two shots; about 5 received placebo; per-sample allocation not given. On day 63 after the first injection, vaccine and placebo recipients gave samples. The TCR comes from a person between 18 and 65 years old who received the Ad26.COV2.S COVID-19 vaccine or a placebo. The sequencing here drew on peripheral blood, taken in a trial of Ad26.COV2.S vaccine versus placebo. The chain is built from TRBV3-1 (or the pseudogene TRBV3-2) and TRBJ2-3; 8 bases fit TRBD2. The CDR3 bases are TGTGCCAGCAGCCAAGACCCTAGCGGGCTTAGCACAGATACGCAGTATTTT. Its translation is CASSQDPSGLSTDTQYF.